This TCR beta chain was retrieved from a study of blood T cell repertoires in COVID-19. Study-wide background: T cells, B-cell-depleted T cells, or PBMCs supplied cDNA or gDNA.

The CDR3 covers 12 residues. Germline V gives CDR1 MGHDK, CDR2 SYGVNS. Trimming took 4 bases from V and 4 from J, leaving 7 bases between them. Per the authors' pipeline: The authors estimated nucleated cell counts from reference gene primer amplification. Measured with immunoSEQ multiplex PCR; TCRdb has only the in-frame clones, and not every one. V and J calls plus clone size are reproduced from that table; the DNA served to infer D and trimming. The sample holds approximately 130,000 clones, approximately 84% seen once. Sequences were obtained from peripheral blood. The chain combines TRBV25-1 with TRBJ1-1, with unresolved D. The receptor was isolated from a woman in her fifties or sixties who had recovered from COVID-19. CDR3 sequence (DNA): TGTGCCAGCAGTGCGTGGGCCACTGAAGCTTTCTTT. This gives the protein CASSAWATEAFF.